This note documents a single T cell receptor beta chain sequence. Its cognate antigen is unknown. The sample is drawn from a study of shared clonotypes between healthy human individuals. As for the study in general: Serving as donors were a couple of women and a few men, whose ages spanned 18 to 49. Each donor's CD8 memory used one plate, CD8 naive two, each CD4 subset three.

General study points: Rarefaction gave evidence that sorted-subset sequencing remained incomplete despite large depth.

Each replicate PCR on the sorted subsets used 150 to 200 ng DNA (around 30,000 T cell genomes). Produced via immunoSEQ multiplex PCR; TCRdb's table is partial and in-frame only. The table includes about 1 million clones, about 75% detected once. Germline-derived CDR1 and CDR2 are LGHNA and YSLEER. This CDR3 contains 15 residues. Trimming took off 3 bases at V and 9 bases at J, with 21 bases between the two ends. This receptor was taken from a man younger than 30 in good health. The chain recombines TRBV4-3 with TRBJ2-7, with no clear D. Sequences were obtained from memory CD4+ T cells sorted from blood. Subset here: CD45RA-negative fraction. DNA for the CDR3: TGCGCCAGCAGCCAGGACCTTTCTTCGGCAGCCGTGCAGTACTTC. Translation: CASSQDLSSAAVQYF.